This T cell receptor beta chain was documented in a study of blood T cell repertoires in COVID-19. The V end was cut by 0 bases, the J end by 3 bases, with 6 bases between. The germline gives CDR1 GTSNPN, CDR2 SVGIG (reference sequence). This CDR3 is built from 13 residues. TCRdb keeps only in-frame clones here, not all; method: immunoSEQ multiplex PCR. The table has approximately 300,000 clones, more than 75% seen once. Remarks on this clone: The sample contains more than one DNA sequence encoding this CDR3.

The J gene is TRBJ1-5, the V gene TRBV30; D remains ambiguous. The TCR was taken from a man between 25 and 39 years old who had recovered from COVID-19. Sample: PBMCs or T cells enriched from blood (not recorded which). CDR3 sequence (DNA): TGTGCCTGGAGTGTACAGTCCAATCAGCCCCAGCATTTT. Translating it yields CAWSVQSNQPQHF.